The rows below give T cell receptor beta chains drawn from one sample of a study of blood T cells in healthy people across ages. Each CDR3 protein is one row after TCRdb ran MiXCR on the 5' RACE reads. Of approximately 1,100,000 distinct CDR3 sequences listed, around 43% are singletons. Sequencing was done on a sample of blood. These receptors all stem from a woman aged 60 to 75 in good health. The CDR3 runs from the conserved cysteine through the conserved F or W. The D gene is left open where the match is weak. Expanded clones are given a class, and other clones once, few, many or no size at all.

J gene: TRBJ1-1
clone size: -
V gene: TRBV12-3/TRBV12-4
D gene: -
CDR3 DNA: TGTGCCAGCAAGCGGGGGATGAACACTGAAGCTTTCTTT
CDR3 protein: CASKRGMNTEAFF

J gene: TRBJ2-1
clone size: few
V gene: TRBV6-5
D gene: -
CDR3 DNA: TGTGCCAGCATAACCCAGAGTCGGTTCTTC
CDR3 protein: CASITQSRFF

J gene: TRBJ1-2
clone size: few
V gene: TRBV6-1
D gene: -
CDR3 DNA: TGTGCCAGCACGGGGGGGCAGCTCTATGGCTACACCTTC
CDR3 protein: CASTGGQLYGYTF

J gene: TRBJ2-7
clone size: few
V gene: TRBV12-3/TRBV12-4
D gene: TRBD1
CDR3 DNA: TGTGCCAGCAACCAGGGACAGATCTACGAGCAGTACTTC
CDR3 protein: CASNQGQIYEQYF

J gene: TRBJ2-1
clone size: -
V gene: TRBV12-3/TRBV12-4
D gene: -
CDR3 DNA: TGTGCCAGCAGTTTATCTCAGGGCGATGAGCAGTTCTTC
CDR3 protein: CASSLSQGDEQFF

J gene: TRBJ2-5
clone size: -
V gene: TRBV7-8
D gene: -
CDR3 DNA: TGTGCCAGCAGCTTAGCCGGAATCGAGAATACGGCAGAGACCCAGTGCTTC
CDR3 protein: CASSLAGIENTAETQCF

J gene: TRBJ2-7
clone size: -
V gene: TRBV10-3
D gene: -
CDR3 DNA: TGTGCCATCAAGGCCGCCGGATACGAGCAGTACTTC
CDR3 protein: CAIKAAGYEQYF

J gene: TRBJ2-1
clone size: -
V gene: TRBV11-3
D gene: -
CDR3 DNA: TGTGCCAGCAGCTTAGGCCGACATCCCGGCGAGCAGTTCTTC
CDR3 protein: CASSLGRHPGEQFF

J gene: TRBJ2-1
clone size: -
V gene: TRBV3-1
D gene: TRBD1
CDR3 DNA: TGTGCCAGTAGCCCCCGGACAGGGGGCAGAGAGCAGTTCTTC
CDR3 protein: CASSPRTGGREQFF

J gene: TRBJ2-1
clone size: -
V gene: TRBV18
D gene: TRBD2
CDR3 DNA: TGTGCCAGCTCACTAGCGGGTAGAGGTCGGAATGAGCAGTTCTTC
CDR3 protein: CASSLAGRGRNEQFF

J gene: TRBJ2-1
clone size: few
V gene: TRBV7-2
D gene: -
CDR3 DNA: TGTGCCAGCAGCCCCTGGAATGAGCAGTTCTTC
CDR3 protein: CASSPWNEQFF

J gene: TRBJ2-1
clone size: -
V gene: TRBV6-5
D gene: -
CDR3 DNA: TGTGTCAGCAGCAACCTTTGGGGGCGGCTCCAAGAGCAGTTCTTC
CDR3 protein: CVSSNLWGRLQEQFF

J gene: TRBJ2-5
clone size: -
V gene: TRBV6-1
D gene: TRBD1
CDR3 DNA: TGTGCCAGCAGTGATTGGACAGGGGGCGTCGGAGAGACCCAGTACTTC
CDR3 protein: CASSDWTGGVGETQYF

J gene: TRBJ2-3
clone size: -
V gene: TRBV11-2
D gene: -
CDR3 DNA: TGTGCCAGCAGCTTAGGTGTGGGAGACCCGATTAGCACAGATACGCAGTATTTT
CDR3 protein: CASSLGVGDPISTDTQYF

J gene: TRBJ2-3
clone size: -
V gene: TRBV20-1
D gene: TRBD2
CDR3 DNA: TGCAGTGCTCCTGGACTAGCGGGTTGGGGGGATACGCAGTATTTT
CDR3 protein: CSAPGLAGWGDTQYF

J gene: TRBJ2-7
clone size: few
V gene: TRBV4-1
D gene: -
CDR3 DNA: TGCGCCAGCAGCCAGCGTGAACCGGGACTCTTCAACGAGCAGTACTTC
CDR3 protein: CASSQREPGLFNEQYF